One and the same sample provided the 16 T cell receptor beta chains below, sequenced in a study of response to subunit inactivated influenza vaccine. TCRdb used MiXCR to reprocess the RT-PCR reads, holding one entry per CDR3 protein. The sample consists of 150,000 to 200,000 distinct CDR3 sequences, 11% of them appearing once. The material was non-naive T cells sorted from PBMCs, obtained 40 to 50 days after vaccination. The receptors originated from a man aged 45 to 65 who received an inactivated influenza vaccine.

The V call is TRBV29-1, the J call TRBJ2-3, with 10 nucleotides matching TRBD1. Trimming cost V 5 bases and J 4 bases; bases outside gene matches: 9. CDR1 is SQVTM and CDR2 is ANQGSEA in the germline V gene. The CDR3 sequence is 15 residues long. Written as DNA, the CDR3 is TGCAGCGTTTTTCCAAGACAGGGGGCCCCAGATACGCAGTATTTT. Its translation is CSVFPRQGAPDTQYF.

This clonotype has a count of ten or more. The J gene is TRBJ2-1, the V gene TRBV20-1; TRBD2 aligns across 9 bases. Germline trimming cut 5 bases from V and 4 bases from J; bases unmatched to any gene: 9. From germline, CDR1 is DFQATT and CDR2 SNEGSKA (reference sequence). CDR3 length: 15 residues. The CDR3 DNA reads TGCAGTGCTGTCCCGGGGGCGGGGGGGTACAATGAGCAGTTCTTC. Translated: CSAVPGAGGYNEQFF.

This clonotype appeared a few times. The chain is built from TRBV7-2 and TRBJ2-1, with TRBD2 identical over 7 bases. With V trimmed by 3 bases and J by 8 bases, 10 bases remained unmatched. The V gene's germline CDR1 is SGHTA and CDR2 FQGNSA. The length of the CDR3 is 15 residues. Here the CDR3 DNA reads TGTGCCAGCAGCTTGGGCCCTCGAGCGGGGTATGAGCAGTTCTTC. It yields the protein CASSLGPRAGYEQFF.

This clonotype came up a few times. The chain carries TRBV19 and TRBJ2-2; 12 nucleotides match TRBD1. The trim removed 4 bases at V and 5 bases at J, leaving 8 bases unmatched. The germline gives CDR1 LNHDA, CDR2 SQIVND (reference sequence). This CDR3 spans 17 amino acids. The CDR3 sequence: CASSRSGTGGRTGELFF. The CDR3 region has the DNA TGTGCCAGTAGTAGAAGCGGGACAGGGGGCAGAACCGGGGAGCTGTTTTTT.

The genes are TRBV19 and TRBJ1-1; D ambiguous. The CDR3 is 14 amino acids. CDR1 LNHDA and CDR2 SQIVND come from the germline V gene (reference sequence). The ends were cut back, 2 bases at V and 0 bases at J, with 7 bases in the middle. The CDR3 here is CASSITGLNTEAFF. CDR3 in DNA: TGTGCCAGTAGTATAACGGGGTTGAACACTGAAGCTTTCTTT.

The sample holds a few counts of this clonotype. This chain joins TRBV14 and TRBJ1-1; the D gene is possibly TRBD1 (5 bases). Per the germline V gene, CDR1 is SGHDN and CDR2 is FVKESK. The ends were cut back, 2 bases at V and 8 bases at J, with 6 bases in the middle. This CDR3 has 11 residues. The CDR3 here is CASSQWGEAFF. CDR3 DNA sequence: TGTGCCAGCAGCCAATGGGGCGAAGCTTTCTTT.

The chain links TRBV15 to TRBJ1-6, with a tentative D call TRBD1 (6 bases). Trimming shortened V by 1 base and J by 7 bases, and 11 bases separated the two germline ends. The CDR3 runs 15 residues. Germline V gene lookup returns CDR1 LNHNV and CDR2 YYDKDF (reference sequence). The CDR3: CATSRGRGMNSPLHF. Written as DNA, the CDR3 is TGTGCCACCAGCAGAGGCAGGGGCATGAATTCACCCCTCCACTTT.

The table lists this clonotype with many counts. The rearrangement joins TRBV6-1 to TRBJ1-1, with TRBD1 matching over 8 bases. After removal of 5 bases from V and 5 bases from J, the junction contained 7 bases not matched to a gene. From germline, CDR1 is MNHNS and CDR2 SASEGT. The CDR3 loop spans 14 amino acids. CDR3 DNA: TGTGCCAGCAGTACCACAGGGGGGATAACTGAAGCTTTCTTT. Amino acid sequence: CASSTTGGITEAFF.

The chain couples TRBV20-1 to TRBJ1-5; possible D gene TRBD1, 5 bases. V was clipped by 6 bases and J by 2 bases, with 23 bases between them. This CDR3 spans 17 amino acids. Germline CDR1 reads DFQATT; CDR2 reads SNEGSKA (reference sequence). The CDR3 nucleotides read TGCAGTGCCCACCCCGTTCTACAGGATGACGGCAATCAGCCCCAGCATTTT. Protein product: CSAHPVLQDDGNQPQHF.

This chain uses TRBV6-1 with TRBJ1-1; D not certain. Trimming stripped 6 bases from V and 4 bases from J, with 12 bases between. The germline CDR1 and CDR2 sequences are MNHNS and SASEGT. The CDR3 has 13 amino acids. The chain's CDR3 is CASSHTGSTEAFF. The CDR3 nucleotides are TGTGCCAGCAGCCATACGGGCAGCACTGAAGCTTTCTTT.

The chain carries TRBV7-9 and TRBJ1-1; TRBD1 might be the D (5 bases). CDR1 SEHNR and CDR2 FQNEAQ come from the germline V gene (reference sequence). This CDR3 is built from 11 residues. V lost 7 bases to trimming and J lost 7 bases, with 10 bases between them. CDR3 sequence (DNA): TGTGCCAGCACCAGGGAGTATGAAGCTTTCTTT. Its protein product is CASTREYEAFF.

This clonotype was detected a few times. The chain links TRBV20-1 to TRBJ1-1; 7 bases are shared with TRBD1. The CDR3 runs to 14 residues. The germline gives CDR1 DFQATT, CDR2 SNEGSKA (reference sequence). Trimming took 6 bases from V and 6 from J; bases not matched to a gene: 13. The CDR3 region is CSARKGATRAEAFF. CDR3 coding DNA: TGCAGTGCCCGTAAGGGGGCAACTCGAGCTGAAGCTTTCTTT.

Many counts were recorded for this clonotype. The gene calls are TRBV20-1 and TRBJ2-1, with TRBD2 matching 11 bases. This CDR3 comprises 14 residues. The J segment lost 2 bases and the V segment lost 7 bases, leaving 4 bases of the junction unmatched. Germline V gene sequence: CDR1 DFQATT, CDR2 SNEGSKA (reference sequence). CDR3 DNA: TGCAGTGTCCAGACTAGCGGGACCTACAATGAGCAGTTCTTC. It translates to CSVQTSGTYNEQFF.

The rearrangement uses TRBV9 and TRBJ2-1, with 8 bases aligning to TRBD2. V gave up 3 bases and J gave up 4 bases; unmatched junction bases: 6. This CDR3 is built from 15 residues. Germline V gene data show CDR1 as SGDLS and CDR2 as YYNGEE. DNA of the CDR3: TGTGCCAGCAGCGCGCGGGGGGACCCTTACAATGAGCAGTTCTTC. Its protein is CASSARGDPYNEQFF.

This clonotype was detected only a few times. The V gene is TRBV5-5, the J gene TRBJ2-1, with D maybe TRBD2 (5 bases). CDR1 and CDR2 from the germline V gene are SGHKS and YYEKEE (reference sequence). The CDR3 contains 14 residues. Trimming left V 2 bases short and J 9 bases short, with 15 bases between. The CDR3 is CASSFDTSWSEQFF. CDR3 bases: TGTGCCAGCAGCTTCGACACTAGTTGGAGTGAGCAGTTCTTC.

This chain uses TRBV20-1 with TRBJ2-3; the match to TRBD1 covers 9 bases. J lost 5 bases, V lost 4 bases, and 7 bases had no gene match. The CDR3 runs to 14 residues. Germline CDR1 DFQATT, CDR2 SNEGSKA (reference sequence). CDR3 DNA: TGCAGTGCTAACGGACAGGGGAACATAGATACGCAGTATTTT. Its protein product is CSANGQGNIDTQYF.